Described below is a single TCR beta chain sequence and its context. Its antigen is undetermined. The sample comes from a study of response to subunit inactivated influenza vaccine. Whole-study results and caveats: Authors suggested that a seasonal influenza vaccination recruits few new T cells each time.

Germline V lookup: CDR1 DFQATT, CDR2 SNEGSKA (reference sequence). This CDR3 spans 13 amino acids. V shed 3 bases and J shed 3 bases, with 9 bases lying between them. TCRdb reprocessed the RT-PCR reads via MiXCR and lists one record per CDR3 protein. Of 500,000 to 750,000 distinct CDR3 sequences in the sample, approximately 14% were seen once. The V call is TRBV20-1, the J call TRBJ1-5; no clear D. The origin of this receptor is a man aged 45-65 years who received an inactivated influenza vaccine. The material sequenced was PBMCs from blood, taken approximately 12 days after vaccination. The CDR3 spells CSASYSINQPQHF. As DNA, the CDR3 is TGCAGTGCTAGTTACAGCATCAATCAGCCCCAGCATTTT.